The clone carrying this T cell receptor (beta chain) appeared many times. Antigen specificity is unknown. The sample comes from a study of T cells in Graves' hyperthyroidism and ophthalmopathy. Study-wide points: Most clonotypes expanded in the thyroid (above 0.001) were also present in blood. The model forecast ophthalmopathy, anticipating it by a median roughly 6.5 months before onset.

Using RNA transcripts as the source, TCR beta CDR3 regions were amplified. HTBI primers were used for first-round RT-PCR of the TCR CDR3. TCRdb used MiXCR to reprocess the multiplex PCR reads, holding one entry per CDR3 protein. The table lists about 530,000 distinct CDR3 sequences, approximately 17% of them singletons, with approximately 15% in the top ten. Ophthalmopathy cases scored 3 or more on the Clinical Activity Score and 4 or more on NOSPECS grade, with duration below 3 months. Germline values: CDR1 MDHEN, CDR2 SYDVKM. V was clipped by 3 bases and J by 7 bases, with 19 bases between them. The CDR3 contains 16 residues.

The source material was blood. The clonotype comes from a woman between 18 and 29 years old with Graves' ophthalmopathy. V and J are TRBV28 and TRBJ2-1, with a possible D match to TRBD2 (7 bases). In nucleotides, the CDR3 is TGTGCCAGCAGTTTTCGTGGGGGGGGGCCGAGGAATGAGCAGTTCTTC. Its protein is CASSFRGGGPRNEQFF.